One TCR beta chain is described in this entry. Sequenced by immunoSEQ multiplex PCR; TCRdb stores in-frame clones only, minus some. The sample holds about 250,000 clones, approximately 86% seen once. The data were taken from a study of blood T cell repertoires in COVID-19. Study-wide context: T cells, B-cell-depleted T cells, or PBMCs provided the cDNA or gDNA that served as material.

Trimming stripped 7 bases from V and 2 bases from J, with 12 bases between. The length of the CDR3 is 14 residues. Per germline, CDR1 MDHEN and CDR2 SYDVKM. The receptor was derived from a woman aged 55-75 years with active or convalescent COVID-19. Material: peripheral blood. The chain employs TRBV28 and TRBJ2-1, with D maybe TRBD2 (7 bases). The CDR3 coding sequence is TGTGCCAGCACCCACGGGGGGCCCTACAATGAGCAGTTCTTC. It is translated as CASTHGGPYNEQFF.